This T cell receptor beta chain was sequenced during a study of blood T cell repertoires in COVID-19 (dated by TCRdb to 2018 to 2020). Turning to the overall study: The collaborator samples originated in the United States, Italy and Spain and spanned the acute and convalescent phases of COVID-19. The material from the prospective study consisted of cDNA or gDNA derived from T cells, B-cell-depleted T cells, or PBMCs. Subjects who had been exposed to COVID-19, were actively infected with it, or had recovered from it provided the deeply sampled blood TCRbeta repertoires that made up the dataset. The repertoires were released in a freely available public database intended as a resource for research on the immune response to SARS-CoV-2. The samples were drawn from the first 160 participants of the ongoing ImmuneRACE study and from roughly 1,300 subjects provided by 6 global collaborators. Sample metadata almost always included a de-identified subject ID, COVID-19 status, age in years and sex. Where HLA class I and class II types were available, the types were taken from metadata supplied by the sample provider, not from assay-based typing. Overall study outcomes, separate from this receptor: The quantity of clinical and demographic metadata differed by source and by participant and was supplied without curation.

About this clone itself: Its antigen is not yet known. No qualities accompany the bases; no much larger clone lies one base away.

Each collaborating institution followed its own protocols to collect whole blood in K2EDTA tubes. For TCRbeta analysis, collaborator samples were shipped as frozen whole blood, as isolated PBMCs, or as DNA extracted from either sample type. TCRbeta CDR3 regions were amplified from genomic DNA using the immunoSEQ Assay, a bias-controlled multiplex PCR. Regarding the original processing steps: The number of nucleated cells in each sample was estimated by amplification of reference gene primers within the assay. To quantify the absolute abundance of each unique TCRbeta CDR3 rearrangement, sequence reads were collapsed and filtered. For each sample, productive Simpson clonality was calculated as the square root of Simpson's diversity index across productive rearrangements. As stored in TCRdb, this immuneACCESS dataset retains in-frame rearrangements with V and J assigned. A fraction of the clones does not appear; measured against another copy, unresolved V genes explain less than half of the discrepancy, and the remainder lacks a known reason. V, J and clone size derive from that table, while D and trimming were established from the DNA sequence. The sample table records around 140,000 clones; 88% of these occur just once. Of the sample, roughly 1.9% falls within the top ten clones.

From its cysteine to its phenylalanine, the CDR3 spans 16 amino acids. The kept DNA is CDR3 alone, 48 bases in frame from the first base. For this chain, trimming is 4 bases at the V end and 4 bases at the J end, and the number of junction bases without a gene match is 12. According to the germline V gene, CDR1 reads LGHNA and CDR2 reads YNFKEQ. This clonotype originated in a man in his 70s with acute or convalescent COVID-19. The chain is assembled from TRBV4-2 and TRBJ1-2; TRBD1 lines up with 7 middle nucleotides. Sequences were obtained from peripheral blood. The CDR3 reads CASSLTGTDYLYGYTF. The DNA sequence reads TGTGCCAGCAGCCTAACCGGGACAGATTATCTCTATGGCTACACCTTC.